This TCR beta chain derives from a study of blood T cell repertoires in COVID-19. Libraries were prepared by immunoSEQ multiplex PCR; TCRdb keeps only in-frame clonotypes and omits some of them. The sample has about 140,000 clones; over 80% are singletons. This clonotype was obtained from a woman over 75 with acute or convalescent COVID-19. Sequenced input: peripheral blood.

The DNA for the CDR3 is TGTGCCAGCAGCTTGGGGCAGGGGCGCTCCTACGAGCAGTACTTC. Residues: CASSLGQGRSYEQYF. The chain links TRBV5-6 to TRBJ2-7, with D tentatively TRBD1 (6 bases). The V gene's germline CDR1 is SGHDT and CDR2 YYEEEE. This CDR3 has 15 residues. Between the trimmed V and J ends, which lost 0 bases and 0 bases, there was a span of 10 bases.